These 22 T cell receptor beta chains originate from one sample sequenced in a study of CD8 T cells in ankylosing spondylitis. General study findings and limits: About 8 highly homologous variants made up a TCR beta motif, and this motif appeared characteristic of ankylosing spondylitis blood.

TCRdb reanalysed the 5' RACE reads using MiXCR and keeps one entry per CDR3 protein. The sample records fewer than 550,000 distinct CDR3 sequences, approximately 5% being singletons. Their antigens are not known. Sequencing was performed on blood, either unsorted or a sorted T cell fraction (not recorded which). These receptors were taken from a male donor with ankylosing spondylitis.

This clonotype has a count of ten or more. The V gene is TRBV20-1, the J gene TRBJ1-2, with D perhaps TRBD1 (5 bases). The CDR3 is 12 residues long. V was cut by 3 bases and J by 4 bases, with 9 bases left in between. Per germline, CDR1 DFQATT and CDR2 SNEGSKA (reference sequence). CDR3 DNA: TGCAGTGCTAGTACAGGTCGCTATGGCTACACCTTC. It translates to CSASTGRYGYTF.

In its sample, this clonotype was seen many times. The rearrangement links TRBV15 to TRBJ1-3; D might be TRBD1 (6 bases). Germline V gene data show CDR1 as LNHNV and CDR2 as YYDKDF (reference sequence). CDR3 length equals 12 residues. Trimming removed 8 bases at V and 4 bases at J, with 9 bases between. In DNA form, the CDR3 reads TGTGCCACCGGGGGCTTCGGAAACACCATATATTTT. This gives the protein CATGGFGNTIYF. The full variable domain, completed using reference TRBV15 and TRBJ1-3, is DAMVIQNPRYQVTQFGKPVTLSCSQTLNHNVMYWYQQKSSQAPKLLFHYYDKDFNNEADTPDNFQSRRPNTSFCFLDIRSPGLGDTAMYLCATGGFGNTIYFGEGSWLTVV.

The table lists this clonotype with many counts. The chain combines TRBV29-1 with TRBJ2-3; 7 bases are a match to TRBD1. V was pared by 3 bases and J by 5 bases, with 8 bases of the junction left unmatched. The CDR3 has 14 residues. Germline CDR1 SQVTM, CDR2 ANQGSEA. Here the CDR3 DNA reads TGCAGCGTTGAGGACAGGAGAAGGGGAGATACGCAGTATTTT. It yields the protein CSVEDRRRGDTQYF.

This clonotype occurred many times. The V and J genes are TRBV20-1 and TRBJ1-4; D call uncertain. With 3 bases removed from V and 4 bases from J, the gap between germline ends came to 9 bases. CDR1 and CDR2 (germline): DFQATT, SNEGSKA (reference sequence). The CDR3 sequence is 13 residues long. CDR3 residues: CSASPVFNEKLFF. The CDR3 nucleotides read TGCAGTGCTAGCCCGGTCTTTAATGAAAAACTGTTTTTT.

In its sample, this clonotype was seen a few times. The chain couples TRBV23-1 to TRBJ2-4; 9 nucleotides match TRBD1. TRBV23-1 is an ORF, and what it does is uncertain. The trim removed 3 bases at V and 9 bases at J, leaving 9 bases unmatched. The CDR3 extends over 15 amino acids. This CDR3 reads CASSQPRDREVIQYF. CDR3 sequence (DNA): TGCGCCAGCAGTCAGCCGCGGGACAGGGAGGTCATTCAGTACTTC.

The sample holds many counts of this clonotype. The chain carries TRBV5-6 and TRBJ2-7; 7 positions match TRBD2. Germline assignment: CDR1 SGHDT and CDR2 YYEEEE. The V and J ends lost 0 bases and 0 bases, in that order; junction bases with no gene match: 0. There are 14 residues in the CDR3. The CDR3 DNA is TGTGCCAGCAGCTTGGGGGACTACTCCTACGAGCAGTACTTC. It is translated as CASSLGDYSYEQYF.

This clonotype was recorded at least ten times. The chain recombines TRBV7-2 with TRBJ2-5; weak D call: TRBD2 (5 bases). Germline V gene sequence: CDR1 SGHTA, CDR2 FQGNSA. This CDR3 contains 16 residues. Trimming stripped 1 base from V and 4 bases from J, with 16 bases between. The CDR3 here is CASSLGLLVGSETQYF. The CDR3 nucleotides are TGTGCCAGCAGCTTAGGGTTACTAGTAGGCTCAGAGACCCAGTACTTC. Variable domain in full (rest from reference TRBV7-2 and TRBJ2-5): GAGVSQSPSNKVTEKGKDVELRCDPISGHTALYWYRQSLGQGLEFLIYFQGNSAPDKSGLPSDRFSAERTGGSVSTLTIQRTQQEDSAVYLCASSLGLLVGSETQYFGPGTRLLVL.

This clonotype was seen many times. J is TRBJ2-3 and V is TRBV4-2; 11 bases line up with TRBD2. The CDR3 covers 17 residues. The V and J ends lost 0 bases and 2 bases, in that order; junction bases with no gene match: 4. Germline V lookup: CDR1 LGHNA, CDR2 YNFKEQ. In nucleotides, the CDR3 is TGTGCCAGCAGCCAAGATCCTAGCGGGGGGACCACAGATACGCAGTATTTT. Translation gives CASSQDPSGGTTDTQYF.

This clonotype was recorded many times. The genes are TRBV28 and TRBJ1-2, with D perhaps TRBD1 (6 bases). V was trimmed by 5 bases and J by 8 bases, leaving 12 bases between them. CDR1 is MDHEN, CDR2 SYDVKM, per germline. This CDR3 spans 12 amino acids. CDR3: CASSASGAGYTF. CDR3 in DNA: TGTGCCAGCAGTGCATCAGGGGCGGGCTACACCTTC.

This clonotype was seen repeatedly, ten times or more. In DNA, the CDR3 is TGTGCCAGCGGGGCTAGCAAGGACGAGCAGTACTTC. Protein: CASGASKDEQYF. The chain recombines TRBV7-2 with TRBJ2-7; D possibly uses TRBD1 or TRBD2 (5 bases each). Germline values: CDR1 SGHTA, CDR2 FQGNSA. The CDR3 is 12 residues long. V shed 8 bases and J shed 5 bases, with 13 bases lying between them.

The chain is built from TRBV6-2 or TRBV6-3 and TRBJ1-1; 7 bases match TRBD1. J lost 2 bases, V lost 2 bases, and 17 bases had no gene match. In germline, CDR1 is MNHEY, CDR2 SVGEGT. The CDR3 has 19 amino acids. The CDR3 DNA sequence: TGTGCCAGCAGTTACCTTGCCAAGACAGGGAAGGACTTAAACACTGAAGCTTTCTTT. Amino acid sequence: CASSYLAKTGKDLNTEAFF.

This clonotype was seen ten or more times. This chain uses TRBV12-3 or TRBV12-4 with TRBJ2-5; D is possibly TRBD2 (6 bases). The CDR3 sequence is 16 residues long. Trimming pared 2 bases from V and 1 base from J, leaving 14 bases between. In DNA form, the CDR3 reads TGTGCCAGCAGTTTAACGGTGTGGACTACCCAAGAGACCCAGTACTTC. Translation gives CASSLTVWTTQETQYF.

The V call is TRBV4-1, the J call TRBJ1-1, with D unclear. The germline V and J ends were trimmed by 4 bases and 3 bases, with 9 bases remaining between them. The CDR3 is 13 amino acids. Germline V gene data show CDR1 as MGHRA and CDR2 as YSYEKL. This chain's CDR3 is CASSPRQDTEAFF. DNA for the CDR3: TGCGCCAGCAGCCCCCGACAAGACACTGAAGCTTTCTTT.

The sample holds a few counts of this clonotype. The J gene is TRBJ2-7, the V gene TRBV20-1; D may match TRBD1 or TRBD2 (5 bases each). Germline V gene lookup returns CDR1 DFQATT and CDR2 SNEGSKA (reference sequence). V gave up 0 bases and J gave up 7 bases, with 13 bases separating them. The CDR3 consists of 13 residues. Here the CDR3 reads CSARDWRKGEQYF. The CDR3 DNA sequence: TGCAGTGCTAGAGATTGGAGGAAGGGGGAGCAGTACTTC.

Of note for this clonotype: A much larger clone differs from this one at a single base, so this may be a read error. The CDR3 end shows no conserved phenylalanine or tryptophan, and so a read error is likely. The CDR3 coding sequence is TGTGCCAGCAGTTTATCTGGGGTAACAGGGGGCGTGTTTTCACCCCTCCACCTT. Protein product: CASSLSGVTGGVFSPLHL. The V and J genes are TRBV28 and TRBJ1-6, with 9 bases identical to TRBD1. The V and J ends lost 1 base and 9 bases, in that order; junction bases with no gene match: 13. The CDR3 sequence is 18 residues long. Germline lookup yields CDR1 MDHEN and CDR2 SYDVKM.

This clonotype was seen many times. The rearrangement links TRBV5-1 to TRBJ2-2, with 9 bases fitting TRBD1. CDR3 size: 15 residues. In germline, CDR1 is SGHRS, CDR2 YFSETQ. The V segment lost 4 bases and the J segment 3 bases; nucleotides outside the gene matches: 4. The CDR3 region is CASSPDRGYTGELFF. The CDR3, as DNA: TGCGCCAGCAGCCCGGACAGGGGTTACACCGGGGAGCTGTTTTTT.

The table lists this clonotype with many counts. The chain joins TRBV5-1 to TRBJ1-2; no firm D call. Germline V gene sequence: CDR1 SGHRS, CDR2 YFSETQ. Trimming pared 4 bases from V and 7 bases from J, leaving 14 bases between. This CDR3 comprises 13 residues. Here the CDR3 reads CASSPLDRGGYTF. The CDR3 DNA is TGCGCCAGCAGCCCCCTGGACCGGGGTGGCTACACCTTC.

Many counts were recorded for this clonotype. The rearrangement uses TRBV20-1 and TRBJ1-1, with D possibly TRBD1 on 5 matching bases. CDR1 DFQATT and CDR2 SNEGSKA come from the germline V gene (reference sequence). The CDR3 totals 13 residues. This CDR3 reads CTHPGPTNTEAFF. In DNA form, the CDR3 reads TGCACCCACCCGGGGCCGACGAACACTGAAGCTTTCTTT.

The sample holds many counts of this clonotype. J is TRBJ1-4 and V is TRBV29-1; D is ambiguous. Germline V gene data show CDR1 as SQVTM and CDR2 as ANQGSEA. Trimming shortened V by 3 bases and J by 5 bases, and 7 bases separated the two germline ends. The CDR3 runs to 12 residues. CDR3 sequence: CSVERENEKLFF. For the CDR3, the DNA is TGCAGCGTTGAGCGGGAGAATGAAAAACTGTTTTTT. Together with reference TRBV29-1 and TRBJ1-4, the CDR3 gives the full variable domain: SAVISQKPSRDICQRGTSLTIQCQVDSQVTMMFWYRQQPGQSLTLIATANQGSEATYESGFVIDKFPISRPNLTFSTLTVSNMSPEDSSIYLCSVERENEKLFFGSGTQLSVL.

This clonotype occurred many times. The V gene is TRBV12-3 or TRBV12-4, the J gene TRBJ2-4, with D possibly TRBD2 on 6 matching bases. This CDR3 contains 13 residues. Trimming removed 8 bases at V and 6 bases at J, with 14 bases between. The CDR3 DNA reads TGTGCCAGCGCCATCCAGGGAGGAAACATTCAGTACTTC. Encoded protein: CASAIQGGNIQYF.

This clonotype occurred many times. The chain recombines TRBV7-9 with TRBJ2-7, with 7 bases lining up with TRBD1. Germline assignment: CDR1 SEHNR and CDR2 FQNEAQ (reference sequence). The CDR3 length is 15 residues. Unmatched junction bases numbered 9, after V lost 5 bases and J lost 2 bases. The CDR3 sequence is CASSPRTGSTYEQYF. DNA of the CDR3: TGTGCCAGCAGCCCCCGGACAGGTTCGACCTACGAGCAGTACTTC.

This chain connects TRBV11-2 to TRBJ2-1; 8 nucleotides align to TRBD2. Unmatched junction bases numbered 16, after V lost 5 bases and J lost 4 bases. The germline CDR1 and CDR2 sequences are SGHAT and FQNNGV. The CDR3 has 18 residues. Written as DNA, the CDR3 is TGTGCCAGCAGCCCGCCCCTACCGGGAGGGCCGGGTTACAATGAGCAGTTCTTC. This gives the protein CASSPPLPGGPGYNEQFF. The variable domain in full, with the rest retrieved from reference TRBV11-2 and TRBJ2-1, is EAGVAQSPRYKIIEKRQSVAFWCNPISGHATLYWYQQILGQGPKLLIQFQNNGVVDDSQLPKDRFSAERLKGVDSTLKIQPAKLEDSAVYLCASSPPLPGGPGYNEQFFGPGTRLTVL.